This T cell receptor beta chain was sequenced in a study of patients and donors after allogeneic stem cell transplantation. The CDR3 is 13 amino acids. The V and J ends lost 3 bases and 4 bases respectively, with 9 bases between them. This clonotype was observed many times. TCRdb reprocessed the RT-PCR reads with MiXCR, giving one entry per CDR3 protein. The repertoire has 400,000 to 500,000 distinct CDR3 sequences, 16% of them found once; the top ten carry 7.2%. The TCR originated in a human donor who was either an allogeneic HSCT recipient or a stem cell or donor lymphocyte infusion donor (not recorded which). It is not recorded whose cells these are; they may come from a transplant donor. This chain links TRBV12-3 or TRBV12-4 with TRBJ1-1, with unresolved D. Material for sequencing was blood, either unsorted or a sorted T cell fraction (not recorded which). CDR3 region: CASSLSASTEAFF. The CDR3 DNA is TGTGCCAGCAGTTTGTCGGCGAGCACTGAAGCTTTCTTT.